This T cell receptor (beta chain) was documented in a study of radiation and T cells in renal cell carcinoma. Overall study context: Nephrectomy followed 15 Gy stereotactic body radiation by 4 weeks.

Time point of the sample: blood 2 weeks post-SBRT. Treatment denoted: 15 Gy SBRT to primary tumor, nephrectomy 4 weeks later. Losses at the gene ends were 3 bases for V and 0 bases for J; bases not matched to a gene: 4. The germline CDR1 and CDR2 sequences are SGDLS and YYNGEE. CDR3 length equals 15 residues. Repertoires were generated with immunoSEQ multiplex PCR, while TCRdb's copy carries only in-frame clones and drops some. Among some 120,000 clones listed, about four fifths were seen once. This specimen consisted of blood, obtained from a patient whose treatment included radiotherapy and nephrectomy. The sequence was obtained from a man aged 50-59 years with renal cell carcinoma. The chain links TRBV9 to TRBJ1-2; 8 bases agree with TRBD1. The CDR3 DNA follows: TGTGCCAGCAGCGCACAGGGGGTGGCTAACTATGGCTACACCTTC. Amino acid sequence: CASSAQGVANYGYTF.